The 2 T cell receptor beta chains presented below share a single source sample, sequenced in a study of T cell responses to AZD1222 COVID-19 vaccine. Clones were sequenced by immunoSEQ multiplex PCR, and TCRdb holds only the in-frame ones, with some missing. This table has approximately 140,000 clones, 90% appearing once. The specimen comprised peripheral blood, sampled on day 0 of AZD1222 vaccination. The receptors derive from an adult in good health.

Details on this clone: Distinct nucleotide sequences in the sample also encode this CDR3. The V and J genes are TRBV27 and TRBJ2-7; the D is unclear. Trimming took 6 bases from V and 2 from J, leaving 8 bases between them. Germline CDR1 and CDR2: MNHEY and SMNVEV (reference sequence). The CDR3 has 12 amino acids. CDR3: CASSSLPYEQYF. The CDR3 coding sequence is TGTGCCAGCAGCTCCCTACCCTACGAGCAGTACTTC.

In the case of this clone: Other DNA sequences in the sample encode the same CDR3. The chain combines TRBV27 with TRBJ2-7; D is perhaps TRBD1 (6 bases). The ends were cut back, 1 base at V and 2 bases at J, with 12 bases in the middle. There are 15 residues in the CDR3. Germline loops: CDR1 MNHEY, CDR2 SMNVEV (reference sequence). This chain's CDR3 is CASSLLGQGTYEQYF. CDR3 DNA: TGTGCCAGCAGTTTATTAGGGCAGGGGACCTACGAGCAGTACTTC.